This T cell receptor beta chain was captured by sequencing in a study of blood T cell repertoires in COVID-19. Study-level information: COVID-19 samples from acute and convalescent phases originated in the United States, Italy and Spain. PBMCs, B-cell-depleted T cells, or T cells were the source of the cDNA or gDNA that made up the material.

The germline V gene has CDR1 KGHDR and CDR2 SFDVKD. V lost 3 bases and J lost 11, with 24 bases in between. The CDR3 extends over 16 amino acids. The Seattle patients, enrolled during active infection, were followed longitudinally. In the original processing: Using reference gene primer amplification, nucleated cell counts were estimated. The repertoire was sequenced with immunoSEQ multiplex PCR; TCRdb's copy has only in-frame clones and lacks some. V and J calls and clone size are those listed in that table; D and trimming were worked out from the DNA. The sample holds 150,000 or so clones; approximately 85% are singletons and the top ten take approximately 0.63%.

The TCR sequence derives from a man aged 55 to 70 with COVID-19, enrolled during active disease. V gene TRBV24-1 combines with J gene TRBJ1-1, with TRBD1 as a possible D gene (6 bases). Source material: peripheral blood. The CDR3 loop reads CATSDDRAGTPTIAFF. CDR3 nucleotide sequence: TGTGCCACCAGTGATGATCGAGCCGGGACACCAACCATTGCTTTCTTT.